A single sample is the source of the 29 T cell receptor beta chains below, sequenced in a study of T cell responses to AZD1222 COVID-19 vaccine. Measured with immunoSEQ multiplex PCR; TCRdb has only the in-frame clones, and not every one. The sample contains approximately 93,000 clones, about 92% of which appear only once. This sample comprised peripheral blood, obtained 28 days after the second AZD1222 dose. These receptors were collected from an adult who received the AZD1222 COVID-19 vaccine.

V usage is TRBV4-1 and J usage is TRBJ2-5, with D possibly TRBD1 on 5 matching bases. The CDR3 covers 17 residues. Germline values: CDR1 MGHRA, CDR2 YSYEKL. V lost 1 base and J lost 0, with 15 bases in between. The CDR3 reads CASSQGGLYFDQETQYF. CDR3 nucleotide sequence: TGCGCCAGCAGCCAAGGGGGCCTCTATTTTGACCAAGAGACCCAGTACTTC.

The V and J genes are TRBV29-1 and TRBJ1-2; a weak D match, TRBD1 (5 bases). V gave up 1 base and J gave up 13 bases, with 19 bases separating them. CDR3 length: 13 residues. Looked up from germline, CDR1 is SQVTM and CDR2 is ANQGSEA. CDR3: CSVEVPGPGEVTF. The CDR3 bases are TGCAGCGTTGAAGTTCCAGGGCCGGGGGAGGTCACCTTC.

The rearrangement uses TRBV7-2 and TRBJ1-2; no clear D gene. CDR1 and CDR2 (germline): SGHTA, FQGNSA. The CDR3 contains 12 residues. V was cut by 1 base and J by 7 bases, with 7 bases left in between. The CDR3 protein is CASSLGAAGYTF. The CDR3 DNA reads as TGTGCCAGCAGCTTAGGAGCAGCTGGCTACACCTTC. The complete variable domain, with remaining parts taken from reference TRBV7-2 and TRBJ1-2, reads GAGVSQSPSNKVTEKGKDVELRCDPISGHTALYWYRQSLGQGLEFLIYFQGNSAPDKSGLPSDRFSAERTGGSVSTLTIQRTQQEDSAVYLCASSLGAAGYTFGSGTRLTVV.

The chain joins TRBV4-3 to TRBJ2-3, with D possibly matching TRBD2 (6 bases). From germline, CDR1 is LGHNA and CDR2 YSLEER. Trimming left V 1 base short and J 2 bases short, with 13 bases between. The CDR3 runs 16 residues. CDR3 nucleotides: TGCGCCAGCAGCCAAGGTATCGCGGGAAACACAGATACGCAGTATTTT. This translates into CASSQGIAGNTDTQYF.

The DNA for the CDR3 is TGTGCCAGCAGCTTGGGACAGGGACGAGAGACCCAGTACTTC. This codes for CASSLGQGRETQYF. This chain links TRBV5-8 with TRBJ2-5, with 7 bases that match TRBD1. V lost 0 bases, J lost 4 bases, and 3 bases stayed unmatched. Germline assignment: CDR1 SGHTS and CDR2 YDEGEE. The CDR3 contains 14 residues.

V is TRBV12-3 or TRBV12-4 and J is TRBJ1-2, with a tentative D call TRBD1 (5 bases). Trimming pared 3 bases from V and 3 bases from J, leaving 8 bases between. The CDR3 is 13 residues long. CDR3 bases: TGTGCCAGCAGTTTGGGGGGGTACTATGGCTACACCTTC. This translates into CASSLGGYYGYTF.

The chain uses TRBV5-1 and TRBJ1-2, with D perhaps matching TRBD1 (6 bases). Germline CDR1 is SGHRS and CDR2 is YFSETQ. V was pared by 4 bases and J by 5 bases, with 15 bases between. This CDR3 is 14 amino acids long. CDR3 bases: TGCGCCAGCAGCCTAACGGGGGCTGGGTATGGCTACACCTTC. Translated: CASSLTGAGYGYTF.

The V gene is TRBV24-1, the J gene TRBJ2-5, with unresolved D. The CDR3 spans 13 residues. Trimming stripped 4 bases from V and 1 base from J, with 6 bases between. CDR1 is KGHDR, CDR2 SFDVKD, per germline. CDR3 nucleotide sequence: TGTGCCACCAGTGACCGGACCCAAGAGACCCAGTACTTC. It specifies CATSDRTQETQYF.

The V gene is TRBV23-1, the J gene TRBJ2-1, with a tentative D call TRBD2 (6 bases). TRBV23-1 has ORF status, its function being uncertain. This CDR3 is 18 amino acids long. V lost 4 bases, J lost 2 bases, and 21 bases lay in between. CDR3 DNA sequence: TGCGCCAGCAGTCCCATATCCCGGGGACTCCACGCCTACAATGAGCAGTTCTTC. Its translation is CASSPISRGLHAYNEQFF.

This clone was counted a single time. This chain joins TRBV7-9 and TRBJ2-1, with a weak D call TRBD2 (6 bases). The germline CDR1 and CDR2 sequences are SEHNR and FQNEAQ (reference sequence). The V gene lost 4 bases and the J gene lost 8 bases, with 18 bases spanning the gap. The CDR3 covers 15 residues. CDR3 bases: TGTGCCAGCAGCTCCACCCGCGGGGAGTGGGATGAGCAGTTCTTC. Amino acids: CASSSTRGEWDEQFF. Looking up the rest from reference TRBV7-9 and TRBJ2-1 gives the full variable domain: DTGVSQNPRHKITKRGQNVTFRCDPISEHNRLYWYRQTLGQGPEFLTYFQNEAQLEKSRLLSDRFSAERPKGSFSTLEIQRTEQGDSAMYLCASSSTRGEWDEQFFGPGTRLTVL.

The chain is built from TRBV27 and TRBJ2-1; TRBD2 matches 10 bases. Germline CDR1 reads MNHEY; CDR2 reads SMNVEV (reference sequence). The CDR3 contains 14 residues. J gave up 5 bases and V 2 bases, and 0 bases lay outside the gene matches. CDR3 loop: CASSLSGGDNEQFF. CDR3 sequence (DNA): TGTGCCAGCAGTTTAAGCGGGGGGGACAATGAGCAGTTCTTC.

The gene calls are TRBV7-3 and TRBJ2-5; possible D gene TRBD1, 6 bases. CDR3 length: 13 amino acids. From germline, CDR1 is SGHTA and CDR2 FQGTGA. Trimming removed 5 bases from V and 1 base from J, with 8 bases in between. CDR3 DNA sequence: TGTGCCAGCAGCCGGGACATCCAAGAGACCCAGTACTTC. Amino acid sequence: CASSRDIQETQYF.

V gene TRBV3-1 (or the pseudogene TRBV3-2) combines with J gene TRBJ2-3; 8 positions agree with TRBD1. With 4 bases clipped from V and 5 bases from J, the junction kept 5 bases outside the gene matches. Germline V gene data show CDR1 as LGHDT and CDR2 as YNNKEL (reference sequence). The CDR3 spans 14 residues. The CDR3 loop reads CASSRTGRRDTQYF. For the CDR3, the DNA is TGTGCCAGCAGCCGGACAGGGCGCCGAGATACGCAGTATTTT.

This chain uses TRBV6-5 with TRBJ2-7; D remains unclear. Germline V gives CDR1 MNHEY, CDR2 SVGAGI. CDR3 size: 12 residues. Trimming shortened V by 7 bases and J by 0 bases, and 7 bases separated the two germline ends. CDR3 sequence reads: CASTTLSYEQYF. CDR3 nucleotides: TGTGCCAGCACAACCCTCTCCTACGAGCAGTACTTC.

The rearrangement links TRBV27 to TRBJ2-1; TRBD2 matches at 12 bases. The trim removed 4 bases at V and 4 bases at J, leaving 2 bases unmatched. Germline V gene data show CDR1 as MNHEY and CDR2 as SMNVEV (reference sequence). The CDR3 covers 15 residues. The CDR3 coding sequence is TGTGCCAGCAGTTCGACTAGCGGGGGTTACAATGAGCAGTTCTTC. This gives the protein CASSSTSGGYNEQFF.

The genes are TRBV6-5 and TRBJ1-3; D not resolved. The CDR3 contains 12 residues. The germline gives CDR1 MNHEY, CDR2 SVGAGI. V dropped 7 bases and J dropped 4 bases, with 8 bases sitting between them. The CDR3 DNA reads as TGTGCCAGCATGAATTACGGAAACACCATATATTTT. As protein: CASMNYGNTIYF.

The chain combines TRBV5-5 with TRBJ1-2; D remains ambiguous. This CDR3 has 15 amino acids. Germline lookup yields CDR1 SGHKS and CDR2 YYEKEE (reference sequence). Trimming removed 4 bases from V and 0 bases from J, with 13 bases in between. CDR3 protein: CASSLNMETNYGYTF. CDR3 DNA sequence: TGTGCCAGCAGCCTAAATATGGAGACTAACTATGGCTACACCTTC.

This chain links TRBV5-4 with TRBJ2-7; TRBD2 matches 9 bases. Germline lookup yields CDR1 SGHNT and CDR2 YYREEE (reference sequence). V lost 4 bases, J lost 0 bases, and 8 bases stayed unmatched. The CDR3 length is 16 residues. The CDR3 coding sequence is TGTGCCAGCAGCCAGGACGCGGGGGGGACCTCCTACGAGCAGTACTTC. This sequence encodes CASSQDAGGTSYEQYF.

The rearrangement links TRBV4-1 to TRBJ2-5; 13 bases align to TRBD2. Germline CDR1 reads MGHRA; CDR2 reads YSYEKL. Trimming took 4 bases from V and 2 from J; bases not matched to a gene: 13. CDR3 length: 19 amino acids. The CDR3 DNA follows: TGCGCCAGCAGCCCCAGGGGAGGACTAGCGGGGGTTTCACAAGAGACCCAGTACTTC. It is translated as CASSPRGGLAGVSQETQYF.

The CDR3 DNA is TGCGCCAGCAGCCAAGCCAGGGGGATTAAAGGAGGGAATTCACCCCTCCACTTT. Amino acids: CASSQARGIKGGNSPLHF. The chain combines TRBV4-1 with TRBJ1-6; 7 bases fit TRBD1. V shed 1 base and J 7 bases; nucleotides not matched to a gene: 13. This CDR3 spans 18 amino acids. The germline V gene has CDR1 MGHRA and CDR2 YSYEKL.

The gene calls are TRBV7-2 and TRBJ1-4, with unresolved D. CDR3 size: 14 residues. V was pared by 1 base and J by 1 base, with 4 bases between. From germline, CDR1 is SGHTA and CDR2 FQGNSA. The CDR3 reads CASSLGGTNEKLFF. The CDR3 DNA follows: TGTGCCAGCAGCTTAGGGGGAACTAATGAAAAACTGTTTTTT.

The rearrangement links TRBV6-5 to TRBJ2-7, with 8 bases aligning to TRBD1. V lost 6 bases and J lost 3; bases outside the gene matches: 4. The CDR3 is 13 residues long. Germline assignment: CDR1 MNHEY and CDR2 SVGAGI. As DNA, the CDR3 is TGTGCCAGCAGATTAGACAGGGGCTACGAGCAGTACGTC. It specifies CASRLDRGYEQYV.

The V call is TRBV4-3, the J call TRBJ1-2, with a weak D call TRBD1 (5 bases). Germline CDR1 LGHNA, CDR2 YSLEER. The CDR3 extends over 15 amino acids. V was cut by 0 bases and J by 0 bases, with 8 bases left in between. In DNA form, the CDR3 reads TGCGCCAGCAGCCAAGATCGGGGGGCTAACTATGGCTACACCTTC. This translates into CASSQDRGANYGYTF.

The V gene is TRBV28, the J gene TRBJ1-4, with TRBD1 as a possible D gene (5 bases). Trimming removed 3 bases at V and 8 bases at J, with 13 bases between. Germline V gene data show CDR1 as MDHEN and CDR2 as SYDVKM. The CDR3 totals 14 residues. The DNA of the CDR3 is TGTGCCAGCAGTTTTGGGGGTCGCTTAGAAAAACTGTTTTTT. Protein product: CASSFGGRLEKLFF.

The J gene is TRBJ2-7, the V gene TRBV28; D possibly matches TRBD1 or TRBD2 (5 bases each). The CDR3 is 17 residues long. Trimming pared 2 bases from V and 3 bases from J, leaving 20 bases between. Germline V gene data show CDR1 as MDHEN and CDR2 as SYDVKM. The CDR3 here is CASSLHSRRDARYEQYF. CDR3 nucleotide sequence: TGTGCCAGCAGTTTACATTCTCGCCGGGACGCTCGCTACGAGCAGTACTTC.

The chain couples TRBV5-6 to TRBJ2-3; 9 bases fit TRBD2. Trimming at V came to 1 base and at J to 6 bases, leaving 6 bases not matched to a gene. From germline, CDR1 is SGHDT and CDR2 YYEEEE. The CDR3 extends over 15 amino acids. CDR3 amino acids: CASSLPSGGPDTQYF. The CDR3 region has the DNA TGTGCCAGCAGCTTGCCCAGCGGGGGGCCGGATACGCAGTATTTT.

The genes are TRBV2 and TRBJ1-6; D uncertain. V gave up 6 bases and J gave up 0 bases, with 24 bases separating them. This CDR3 has 20 amino acids. CDR1 and CDR2 from the germline V gene are SNHLY and FYNNEI. The CDR3 nucleotides read TGTGCCAGCAGCCTTACTCCCCTTCTACAGAGTTCCTCCTATAATTCACCCCTCCACTTT. Amino acid sequence: CASSLTPLLQSSSYNSPLHF.

The chain is built from TRBV2 and TRBJ1-5; 7 nucleotides agree with TRBD1. The length of the CDR3 is 14 residues. Trimming removed 6 bases from V and 6 bases from J; junction bases left unmatched: 8. CDR1 SNHLY and CDR2 FYNNEI come from the germline V gene. CDR3 loop: CASRGTEGGQPQHF. The CDR3 DNA reads as TGTGCCAGCAGGGGGACAGAAGGGGGTCAGCCCCAGCATTTT.

In this sample, this clone turned up once. The chain employs TRBV11-2 and TRBJ1-2, with TRBD1 as a possible D gene (6 bases). This CDR3 region has 14 residues. The germline V and J ends were trimmed by 1 base and 6 bases, with 12 bases remaining between them. Germline assignment: CDR1 SGHAT and CDR2 FQNNGV. The CDR3 reads CASSLAVHRDGYTF. The CDR3 nucleotides are TGTGCCAGCAGCTTAGCGGTTCACAGGGATGGCTACACCTTC.